These T cell receptor beta chains were read from a single sample in a study of T cell responses to AZD1222 COVID-19 vaccine. The protocol was immunoSEQ multiplex PCR, while the TCRdb copy is restricted to in-frame clones and leaves out a portion. The data hold 200,000 or so clones, with roughly 92% observed a single time. The sample here was peripheral blood, taken 28 days after the second AZD1222 dose. The source of these receptors is an adult who received the AZD1222 COVID-19 vaccine. CDR3s include the opening cysteine and the closing phenylalanine or tryptophan. The D gene is left open where the match is weak. Some rows have no size entry. The others give once, few or many, or a class for an expanded clone.

TRBJ2-2	TRBV11-2	few	TRBD1	CASSRTGANTGELFF	TGTGCCAGCAGCCGGACAGGGGCGAACACCGGGGAGCTGTTTTTT
TRBJ1-3	TRBV27	-	-	CASSLLWGAGNTIYF	TGTGCCAGCAGTTTATTATGGGGCGCTGGAAACACCATATATTTT
TRBJ2-1	TRBV11-2	once	-	CASSLPLARMTYNEQFF	TGTGCCAGCAGCCTCCCCCTCGCAAGGATGACCTACAATGAGCAGTTCTTC
TRBJ1-2	TRBV4-1	-	-	CASSPDLNYGYTF	TGCGCCAGCAGCCCCGACCTTAACTATGGCTACACCTTC
TRBJ1-6	TRBV27	-	-	CASSLFLPGQALHF	TGTGCCAGCAGCCTCTTCTTACCAGGGCAAGCCCTCCACTTT
TRBJ1-1	TRBV18	-	TRBD1	CASSPRRGQNTEAFF	TGTGCCAGCTCACCCCGCAGGGGGCAGAACACTGAAGCTTTCTTT
TRBJ1-4	TRBV23-1	-	-	CAMTKPGHVNEKLFF	TGCGCCATGACTAAACCGGGACACGTGAATGAAAAACTGTTTTTT
TRBJ1-2	TRBV5-1	-	-	CASSLGSGTRLQTYGYTF	TGCGCCAGCAGCTTGGGGTCCGGTACTCGACTCCAGACCTATGGCTACACCTTC
TRBJ2-7	TRBV7-6	few	-	CASSLGGGRNYEQYF	TGTGCCAGCAGCTTAGGAGGCGGGCGGAACTACGAGCAGTACTTC
TRBJ2-7	TRBV12-3/TRBV12-4	-	-	CASSLDPYEQYF	TGTGCCAGCAGTTTGGACCCCTACGAGCAGTACTTC
TRBJ1-5	TRBV29-1	-	TRBD1	CSVQGEGPQHF	TGCAGCGTGCAGGGGGAAGGGCCCCAGCATTTT
TRBJ2-7	TRBV25-1	once	-	CASSGDGPSYEQYF	TGTGCCAGCAGTGGGGACGGGCCTTCCTACGAGCAGTACTTC
TRBJ1-1	TRBV5-1	-	-	CASSMNTEAFF	TGCGCCAGCAGCATGAACACTGAAGCTTTCTTT
TRBJ2-7	TRBV30	-	-	CAWETRGYEQYF	TGTGCCTGGGAGACCAGGGGCTACGAGCAGTACTTC
TRBJ1-2	TRBV18	few	-	CASSPQGVYGYTF	TGTGCCAGCTCACCTCAGGGAGTCTATGGCTACACCTTC
TRBJ1-2	TRBV7-2	-	-	CASSLERLSTGRRLSGYTF	TGTGCCAGCAGCTTAGAGAGACTCTCGACAGGCAGGAGGCTATCTGGCTACACCTTC
TRBJ1-1	TRBV2	-	-	CASSKGTVSSVTEAFF	TGTGCCAGCAGTAAAGGAACAGTCTCTTCAGTCACTGAAGCTTTCTTT
TRBJ1-1	TRBV10-3	-	TRBD1	CAITPSLDRVNTEAFF	TGTGCCATCACCCCCTCCCTGGACAGGGTGAACACTGAAGCTTTCTTT
TRBJ2-7	TRBV6-5	-	TRBD1	CASSYRGSYEQYF	TGTGCCAGCAGCTACAGGGGGTCCTACGAGCAGTACTTC
TRBJ2-3	TRBV9	-	-	CASSVAPDPSTDTQYF	TGTGCCAGCAGCGTAGCCCCGGATCCTAGCACAGATACGCAGTATTTT
TRBJ1-5	TRBV7-8	-	-	CASSLARGMSNQPQHF	TGTGCCAGCAGCTTAGCTAGGGGTATGAGCAATCAGCCCCAGCATTTT
TRBJ1-1	TRBV6-5	-	-	CASSYGTVNTEAFF	TGTGCCAGCAGTTACGGGACGGTGAACACTGAAGCTTTCTTT
TRBJ2-1	TRBV6-4	few	-	CASSDQPRAAYNEQFF	TGTGCCAGCAGTGACCAACCCCGGGCAGCCTACAATGAGCAGTTCTTC
TRBJ1-2	TRBV7-9	once	-	CASSLDRGYTF	TGTGCCAGCAGCTTAGACCGTGGCTACACCTTC
TRBJ2-1	TRBV7-3	-	TRBD2	CASSLSGGRYNEQFF	TGTGCCAGCAGCTTAAGCGGGGGGCGCTACAATGAGCAGTTCTTC
TRBJ1-1	TRBV19	-	TRBD1	CASSRQGAVNTEAFF	TGTGCCAGTAGTAGACAGGGTGCGGTGAACACTGAAGCTTTCTTT
TRBJ2-1	TRBV9	-	TRBD2	CASSVGLADYNEQFF	TGTGCCAGCAGCGTTGGACTAGCGGACTACAATGAGCAGTTCTTC
TRBJ2-7	TRBV11-2	-	TRBD2	CASSLGSSGGYEQYF	TGTGCCAGCAGCTTAGGGTCTAGCGGGGGGTACGAGCAGTACTTC
TRBJ1-4	TRBV7-9	-	-	CASSPDGVNEKLFF	TGTGCCAGCAGCCCGGACGGGGTTAATGAAAAACTGTTTTTT
TRBJ1-1	TRBV7-9	-	-	CASSFPDRTEAFF	TGTGCCAGCAGCTTCCCCGATCGCACTGAAGCTTTCTTT
TRBJ1-1	TRBV15	-	-	CATSRSMNTEAFF	TGTGCCACCAGCAGGTCTATGAACACTGAAGCTTTCTTT
TRBJ1-6	TRBV19	-	TRBD1	CASSTGTGPPLHF	TGTGCCAGTAGTACCGGGACAGGTCCACCCCTCCACTTT
TRBJ1-6	TRBV9	-	TRBD1	CASSVENSRGRAPLHF	TGTGCCAGCAGCGTAGAAAATTCCAGGGGGCGTGCACCCCTCCACTTT
TRBJ2-3	TRBV3-1/TRBV3-2	-	-	CASSPNRGSGYSDTQYF	TGTGCCAGCAGCCCGAACCGGGGGTCAGGCTATTCAGATACGCAGTATTTT
TRBJ2-1	TRBV10-3	-	-	CAIRQAGGDPTLNEQFF	TGTGCCATCAGGCAGGCGGGTGGGGACCCTACCCTCAATGAGCAGTTCTTC
TRBJ1-2	TRBV28	-	TRBD1	CASSSAGGQVSNYGYTF	TGTGCCAGCAGTTCCGCTGGAGGACAGGTTTCTAACTATGGCTACACCTTC
TRBJ1-2	TRBV7-2	-	-	CASSAYTGAQGGGYTF	TGTGCCAGCAGCGCCTACACCGGGGCCCAAGGTGGTGGCTACACCTTC
TRBJ1-1	TRBV7-9	-	-	CASSLGPKNTEAFF	TGTGCCAGCAGCCTGGGACCGAAGAACACTGAAGCTTTCTTT
TRBJ2-1	TRBV7-3	-	-	CASSLKYVRRPSEQFF	TGTGCCAGCAGCTTAAAGTATGTTCGGCGTCCTAGTGAGCAGTTCTTC
TRBJ1-1	TRBV29-1	-	-	CSVEGSFEAFF	TGCAGCGTTGAAGGAAGCTTTGAAGCTTTCTTT
TRBJ1-3	TRBV10-2	-	-	CASTEQGLSNTIYF	TGCGCCAGCACCGAACAGGGACTCTCAAACACCATATATTTT
TRBJ2-7	TRBV28	-	-	CASSREWEQYF	TGTGCCAGCAGCCGTGAATGGGAGCAGTACTTC
TRBJ1-5	TRBV4-2	-	-	CASSQTGGRVNQPQHF	TGTGCCAGCAGCCAAACCGGGGGGAGGGTAAATCAGCCCCAGCATTTT
TRBJ1-6	TRBV5-1	-	TRBD1	CASSLGTGGSPLHF	TGCGCCAGCAGCTTGGGGACAGGGGGGTCACCCCTCCACTTT
TRBJ1-5	TRBV6-6	-	TRBD1	CASSPQTGASNQPQHF	TGTGCCAGCAGTCCCCAGACAGGGGCCAGCAATCAGCCCCAGCATTTT
TRBJ1-1	TRBV23-1	-	-	CASSRASGTEAFF	TGCGCCAGCAGTCGGGCTTCGGGCACTGAAGCTTTCTTT
TRBJ1-5	TRBV29-1	-	-	CSVEDGLNQPQHF	TGCAGCGTTGAAGATGGGCTCAATCAGCCCCAGCATTTT
TRBJ2-2	TRBV6-5	-	TRBD1	CVSSSWQGAIGELFF	TGTGTTAGCTCCTCTTGGCAGGGGGCTATCGGGGAGCTGTTTTTT
TRBJ2-5	TRBV6-2/TRBV6-3	-	TRBD2	CASSLITSGQETQYF	TGTGCCAGCAGCCTAATAACTAGCGGCCAAGAGACCCAGTACTTC
TRBJ1-1	TRBV9	-	-	CASSVEGGFNTEAFF	TGTGCCAGCAGCGTAGAGGGAGGTTTTAACACTGAAGCTTTCTTT
TRBJ1-3	TRBV6-5	-	-	CASSPRGAVGNTIYF	TGTGCCAGCAGCCCCCGGGGGGCGGTAGGAAACACCATATATTTT
TRBJ2-7	TRBV6-5	-	-	CASRTDIRQYF	TGTGCCAGCAGGACGGATATTAGACAGTACTTC